Listed here is a single T cell receptor beta chain. The data originate from a study of CD8 T cells in Susac syndrome. Random hexamers were used to reverse transcribe the RNA input (roughly 0.5 to 1 ug). Coverage of TCR beta CDR3 amplification by immunoSEQ multiplex PCR extended to 54 Vbeta and 13 Jbeta. TCRdb re-called the immunoSEQ multiplex PCR reads with MiXCR, one entry per CDR3 protein. The data show 70,000 or so distinct CDR3 sequences, around 96% seen once. CDR1 is MNHEY, CDR2 SMNVEV, per germline (reference sequence). V was shortened by 5 bases and J by 3 bases, with 14 bases between the two germline ends. The CDR3 has 14 amino acids.

This TCR was sampled from a human donor with multiple sclerosis. This chain uses TRBV27 with TRBJ2-7; no reliable D call. The sample consisted of CD8+ T cells from PBMCs. In DNA, the CDR3 is TGTGCCAGCAGTGTTGCTGCGGCAGGCTACGAGCAGTACTTC. It encodes CASSVAAAGYEQYF.